These 15 T cell receptor beta chains were sequenced from one sample in a study of cytomegalovirus exposure and HLA in healthy donors (dated by TCRdb to about 2017). Libraries were built with the immunoSEQ multiplex PCR assay. For the multiplex PCR, a mixture combining 60 forward primers for TCR Vbeta segments and 13 reverse primers for TCR Jbeta segments was used. Held by TCRdb, this immuneACCESS table contains in-frame sequences only and omits some clones. Under half of the omission traces to an unresolved V gene where checked; the cause of the rest is unknown. For this sample the table gives approximately 130,000 clones, of which about 61% were detected only once. Around 2.5% of the sample is held by the ten biggest clonotypes. The sample was PBMCs. The receptors were gathered from a woman in her thirties or forties in good health and CMV-seronegative.

This clone has only a few counts. The chain joins TRBV10-3 to TRBJ1-1; D possibly corresponds to TRBD1 (6 bases). Germline V gene lookup returns CDR1 ENHRY and CDR2 SYGVKD. The V end was cut by 0 bases, the J end by 1 base, with 15 bases between. CDR3 length: 17 residues. The CDR3 is CAISESRAEGENTEAFF. The CDR3 nucleotides read TGTGCCATCAGTGAGTCCAGGGCTGAGGGGGAGAACACTGAAGCTTTCTTT.

This clone turned up a few times. The V gene is TRBV6-1, the J gene TRBJ1-5, with 7 positions matching TRBD1. V shed 6 bases, J shed 3 bases, and the junction held 8 bases outside the gene matches. This CDR3 region has 15 residues. Looked up from germline, CDR1 is MNHNS and CDR2 is SASEGT. CDR3 sequence (DNA): TGTGCCAGCAGAAAGGAGACAGGGTACAATCAGCCCCAGCATTTT. This sequence encodes CASRKETGYNQPQHF.

This sequence joins TRBV6-1 and TRBJ1-5, with no clear D. Germline-derived CDR1 and CDR2 are MNHNS and SASEGT. The CDR3 contains 13 residues. V lost 1 base and J lost 6, with 7 bases in between. The CDR3 DNA follows: TGTGCCAGCAGTGAAGTCAGTACTCAGCCCCAGCATTTT. This gives the protein CASSEVSTQPQHF.

The V gene is TRBV5-1, the J gene TRBJ2-3, with unresolved D. Per the germline V gene, CDR1 is SGHRS and CDR2 is YFSETQ. The V and J ends lost 1 base and 6 bases respectively, with 6 bases between them. The CDR3 extends over 12 amino acids. The CDR3 DNA follows: TGCGCCAGCAGCTTGTCCGGGGATACGCAGTATTTT. As protein: CASSLSGDTQYF.

The V gene is TRBV5-4, the J gene TRBJ1-1, with 7 bases matching TRBD1. The CDR3 is made up of 14 amino acids. After removal of 2 bases from V and 2 bases from J, the junction contained 3 bases not matched to a gene. Germline lookup yields CDR1 SGHNT and CDR2 YYREEE (reference sequence). CDR3 coding DNA: TGTGCCAGCAGCTTACAGGGGACAAACACTGAAGCTTTCTTT. It yields the protein CASSLQGTNTEAFF. Supplemented by reference TRBV5-4 and TRBJ1-1, the full variable domain reads ETGVTQSPTHLIKTRGQQVTLRCSSQSGHNTVSWYQQALGQGPQFIFQYYREEENGRGNFPPRFSGLQFPNYSSELNVNALELDDSALYLCASSLQGTNTEAFFGQGTRLTVV.

The genes are TRBV19 and TRBJ1-2, with D perhaps matching TRBD1 (5 bases). V lost 3 bases to trimming and J lost 5 bases, with 19 bases between them. The CDR3 runs 16 residues. Germline CDR1 and CDR2: LNHDA and SQIVND (reference sequence). The CDR3 sequence: CASSISGPETKYGYTF. CDR3 bases: TGTGCCAGTAGTATCTCAGGGCCCGAGACGAAGTATGGCTACACCTTC.

This clone was picked up a small number of times. V is TRBV2 and J is TRBJ1-2, with D perhaps matching TRBD1 (6 bases). V lost 1 base, J lost 0 bases, and 9 bases lay in between. The CDR3 extends over 15 amino acids. Germline loops: CDR1 SNHLY, CDR2 FYNNEI. The CDR3 nucleotides are TGTGCCAGCAGTGAAGAGGGGGTAGCTAACTATGGCTACACCTTC. Translated: CASSEEGVANYGYTF.

The chain links TRBV5-5 to TRBJ1-5, with TRBD1 identical over 8 bases. Germline loops: CDR1 SGHKS, CDR2 YYEKEE (reference sequence). The CDR3 has 16 amino acids. Unmatched junction bases numbered 12, after V lost 4 bases and J lost 6 bases. CDR3: CASSLRLTGEGQPQHF. For the CDR3, the DNA is TGTGCCAGCAGCCTAAGGCTGACAGGGGAAGGTCAGCCCCAGCATTTT.

V is TRBV9 and J is TRBJ1-3; TRBD1 aligns across 10 bases. CDR3 size: 17 residues. V shed 4 bases, J shed 2 bases, and the junction held 9 bases outside the gene matches. CDR1 and CDR2 from the germline V gene are SGDLS and YYNGEE. Here the CDR3 DNA reads TGTGCCAGCAGCCCCCAGTCCGGGACAGGGGCTGGAAACACCATATATTTT. Translated, it gives CASSPQSGTGAGNTIYF. The variable domain in full, with the rest retrieved from reference TRBV9 and TRBJ1-3, is DSGVTQTPKHLITATGQRVTLRCSPRSGDLSVYWYQQSLDQGLQFLIQYYNGEERAKGNILERFSAQQFPDLHSELNLSSLELGDSALYFCASSPQSGTGAGNTIYFGEGSWLTVV.

This clone was detected only a few times. V usage is TRBV4-3 and J usage is TRBJ2-3; D perhaps matches TRBD2 (5 bases). CDR1 is LGHNA and CDR2 is YSLEER in the germline V gene. CDR3 size: 16 residues. Trimming removed 0 bases at V and 2 bases at J, with 12 bases between. The chain's CDR3 is CASSQDWGAVTDTQYF. The DNA for the CDR3 is TGCGCCAGCAGCCAAGATTGGGGAGCCGTCACAGATACGCAGTATTTT.

The V and J genes are TRBV19 and TRBJ1-5; 7 bases map to TRBD1. This CDR3 contains 17 residues. Unmatched junction bases numbered 12, after V lost 5 bases and J lost 2 bases. In germline, CDR1 is LNHDA, CDR2 SQIVND (reference sequence). As DNA, the CDR3 is TGTGCCAGTAGTCCGGGACAGCCACGAGGTGGCAATCAGCCCCAGCATTTT. Protein product: CASSPGQPRGGNQPQHF.

This CDR3 reads CASSLQGGDTQYF. CDR3 in DNA: TGTGCCAGCAGCTTGCAGGGAGGAGATACGCAGTATTTT. The chain joins TRBV5-4 to TRBJ2-3; D is perhaps TRBD2 (6 bases). The CDR3 sequence is 13 residues long. The V gene lost 1 base and the J gene lost 5 bases, with 8 bases spanning the gap. Per the germline V gene, CDR1 is SGHNT and CDR2 is YYREEE (reference sequence).

The chain is built from TRBV18 and TRBJ1-1, with TRBD1 identical over 7 bases. V gave up 2 bases and J gave up 0 bases; unmatched junction bases: 6. Per germline, CDR1 KGHSH and CDR2 LQKENI. CDR3 length: 16 residues. The CDR3 DNA follows: TGTGCCAGCTCACCAGCCCCGACAGGGCTGAACACTGAAGCTTTCTTT. Its translation is CASSPAPTGLNTEAFF.

J is TRBJ1-5 and V is TRBV28; 10 bases line up with TRBD1. Losses at the gene ends were 5 bases for V and 7 bases for J; bases not matched to a gene: 11. The length of the CDR3 is 16 residues. CDR1 is MDHEN and CDR2 is SYDVKM in the germline V gene. This chain's CDR3 is CASSRAGTGEGQPQHF. CDR3 in DNA: TGTGCCAGCAGTAGAGCCGGGACAGGGGAAGGGCAGCCCCAGCATTTT.

In DNA form, the CDR3 reads TGTGCCTGGAGTGTAGGAACAGGGAGACAGCCCCAGCATTTT. This codes for CAWSVGTGRQPQHF. This rearrangement joins TRBV30 to TRBJ1-5; D perhaps matches TRBD1 (6 bases). The V and J ends lost 0 bases and 7 bases respectively, with 13 bases between them. CDR3 size: 14 residues. Germline values: CDR1 GTSNPN, CDR2 SVGIG (reference sequence). Using reference TRBV30 and TRBJ1-5 for the parts outside the CDR3, the full variable domain is SQTIHQWPATLVQPVGSPLSLECTVEGTSNPNLYWYRQAAGRGLQLLFYSVGIGQISSEVPQNLSASRPQDRQFILSSKKLLLSDSGFYLCAWSVGTGRQPQHFGDGTRLSIL.